Reported below is one T cell receptor beta chain. As processed by the authors: Amplified reference gene primers provided the basis for estimating nucleated cell counts. Produced via immunoSEQ multiplex PCR; TCRdb's table is partial and in-frame only. V and J calls plus clone size are reproduced from that table; the DNA served to infer D and trimming. The sample yields roughly 280,000 clones, about nine tenths seen once. V lost 1 base to trimming and J lost 6 bases, with 13 bases between them. Germline CDR1 reads LNHDA; CDR2 reads SQIVND (reference sequence). The CDR3 runs to 15 residues. This entry comes from a study of blood T cell repertoires in COVID-19. Study details: The study drew acute and convalescent COVID-19 samples from the United States, Italy and Spain. T cells, B-cell-depleted T cells, or PBMCs supplied cDNA or gDNA.

The chain combines TRBV19 with TRBJ1-5; no firm D call. The sequenced material came from peripheral blood. The sequence came from a man in his fifties or sixties with acute or convalescent COVID-19. The CDR3 region has the DNA TGTGCCAGTAGTATAGGGTCGAGTCCTGGTCAGCCCCAGCATTTT. This translates into CASSIGSSPGQPQHF.